This T cell receptor beta chain was found in a study of blood T cell repertoires in COVID-19. In the study overall: T cells, B-cell-depleted T cells, or PBMCs provided the cDNA or gDNA that served as material.

Clones were read by immunoSEQ multiplex PCR, and TCRdb kept only the in-frame ones, dropping some. The sample holds under 40,000 clones, over 90% seen once. Germline assignment: CDR1 KGHSH and CDR2 LQKENI. CDR3 length: 14 amino acids. The V end lost 6 bases, the J end lost 7 bases, and 16 bases lay between the germline ends. This TCR was recovered from a male donor with active COVID-19. Material for sequencing was peripheral blood. The V call is TRBV18, the J call TRBJ2-1; TRBD2 might be the D (5 bases). CDR3 sequence reads: CASSQEVLENEQFF. DNA for the CDR3: TGTGCCAGCTCTCAGGAGGTCCTCGAGAATGAGCAGTTCTTC.